Below are 7 T cell receptor beta chains sequenced from a single sample in a study of cytomegalovirus exposure and HLA in healthy donors. PCR was performed using 60 Vbeta and 13 Jbeta primers. The assay was immunoSEQ multiplex PCR, and TCRdb's table has in-frame clones only and misses some. The sample lists more than 85,000 clones; around 75% were seen once. The sequencing sample was made of PBMCs. All receptors come from a man in his forties in good health and CMV-seronegative.

This rearrangement joins TRBV19 to TRBJ1-1; D gene unclear. Trimming took off 6 bases at V and 7 bases at J, with 9 bases between the two ends. Germline lookup yields CDR1 LNHDA and CDR2 SQIVND (reference sequence). The CDR3 runs 11 residues. CDR3 sequence: CASRHVDEAFF. The CDR3 nucleotides are TGTGCCAGTAGACACGTCGATGAAGCTTTCTTT.

The CDR3 sequence: CASTGTGGYEQYF. In DNA, the CDR3 is TGTGCCAGCACCGGGACAGGCGGTTACGAGCAGTACTTC. V is TRBV28 and J is TRBJ2-5; 8 bases are shared with TRBD1. The J call may not be correct, given that the DNA end is closer to TRBJ2-7. The CDR3 has 13 residues. Germline values: CDR1 MDHEN, CDR2 SYDVKM.

The chain is built from TRBV2 and TRBJ2-1; no definite D call. The germline V gene has CDR1 SNHLY and CDR2 FYNNEI. The germline V and J ends were trimmed by 1 base and 0 bases, with 4 bases remaining between them. This CDR3 is built from 14 residues. The CDR3 DNA reads as TGTGCCAGCAGTGAAGTTAGCTCCTACAATGAGCAGTTCTTC. Encoded protein: CASSEVSSYNEQFF.

The V and J genes are TRBV5-1 and TRBJ1-4, with 7 bases identical to TRBD1. Trimming cost V 4 bases and J 0 bases; bases outside gene matches: 9. Germline V CDR1 and CDR2: SGHRS, YFSETQ. This CDR3 spans 17 amino acids. CDR3 DNA: TGCGCCAGCAGCCCTGGGGGTGGGACAGCAACTAATGAAAAACTGTTTTTT. Protein: CASSPGGGTATNEKLFF.

V and J are TRBV5-1 and TRBJ1-4, with 9 bases fitting TRBD1. This CDR3 spans 13 amino acids. Germline lookup yields CDR1 SGHRS and CDR2 YFSETQ. The junction had 2 bases not matched to a gene; V was cut back by 4 bases and J by 7 bases. This CDR3 is CASSMDRGEKLFF. CDR3 nucleotide sequence: TGCGCCAGCAGCATGGACAGGGGTGAAAAACTGTTTTTT.

This sequence joins TRBV4-1 and TRBJ2-3, with D possibly matching TRBD2 (5 bases). The CDR3 consists of 14 residues. The V end was cut by 1 base, the J end by 4 bases, with 9 bases between. Germline lookup yields CDR1 MGHRA and CDR2 YSYEKL. CDR3 protein: CASSQAAGADTQYF. The CDR3 DNA sequence: TGCGCCAGCAGCCAAGCGGCGGGCGCAGATACGCAGTATTTT.

This clone has a handful of counts. The chain employs TRBV19 and TRBJ1-6; D is unresolved. The V end lost 5 bases, the J end lost 4 bases, and 12 bases lay between the germline ends. Germline CDR1 LNHDA, CDR2 SQIVND (reference sequence). The CDR3 loop spans 15 amino acids. The CDR3: CASSGEAEYNSPLHF. The CDR3 region has the DNA TGTGCCAGTAGTGGCGAGGCTGAATATAATTCACCCCTCCACTTT.